The sequence of this T cell receptor beta chain was determined in a study of T cell clonotyping in hematopoietic cell transplantation. Findings and caveats of the study: Recipient TCR diversity dropped after transplant; expanded clonotypes rose from day 30 to 180. Without cell sorting, CD4 versus CD8 contributions remain unresolved.

V lost 1 base and J lost 4; bases outside the gene matches: 3. The CDR3 length is 16 residues. Per the germline V gene, CDR1 is SEHNR and CDR2 is FQNEAQ (reference sequence). The assay was immunoSEQ multiplex PCR, and TCRdb's table has in-frame clones only and misses some. Found here are some 40,000 clones, around 94% of them singletons; the top ten hold approximately 0.8%. Remarks on this clone: Antigen specificity is unknown.

The sequence was obtained from a woman aged 50 to 60 in good health. Some clones in this sample may be carry-over from other donors' samples. Specimen: peripheral blood mononuclear cells. The chain has TRBV7-9 and TRBJ2-3; 12 nucleotides match TRBD2. The CDR3 nucleotides read TGTGCCAGCAGCTTAGGGACTAGCGGGGAGGCAGATACGCAGTATTTT. This sequence encodes CASSLGTSGEADTQYF.